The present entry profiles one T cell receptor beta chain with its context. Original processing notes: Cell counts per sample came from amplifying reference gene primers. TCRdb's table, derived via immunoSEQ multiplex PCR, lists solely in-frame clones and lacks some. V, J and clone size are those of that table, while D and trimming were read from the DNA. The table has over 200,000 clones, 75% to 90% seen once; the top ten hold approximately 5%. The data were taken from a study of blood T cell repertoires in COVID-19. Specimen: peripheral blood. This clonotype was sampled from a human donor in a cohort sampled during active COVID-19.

The CDR3 loop reads CASSPSSGAYNEQFF. The CDR3 DNA reads as TGTGCCAGCAGTCCTTCTAGCGGAGCTTACAATGAGCAGTTCTTC. This chain joins TRBV27 and TRBJ2-1, with TRBD2 matching over 7 bases. The CDR3 extends over 15 amino acids. CDR1 and CDR2 from the germline V gene are MNHEY and SMNVEV (reference sequence). The ends lost 5 bases at V and 4 bases at J; junction bases unmatched: 8.